Detailed here is one T cell receptor beta chain. Its cognate antigen is unknown. Profiling relied on immunoSEQ multiplex PCR, and the TCRdb table lists in-frame clones only, not all of them. The sample holds approximately 170,000 clones, around 85% seen once. Per germline, CDR1 SGHKS and CDR2 YYEKEE (reference sequence). Trimming at V came to 1 base and at J to 7 bases, leaving 4 bases not matched to a gene. This CDR3 comprises 14 residues. The data are from a study of T cell responses to AZD1222 COVID-19 vaccine. Both about-4-week and about-12-week second-dose recipients were combined. Points from the study as a whole: Clonal diversity was possibly underestimated, and the donors were mostly white British, with more females. Baseline serostatus was positive in only a handful of AZD1222 recipients.

Sequencing used peripheral blood, obtained 28 days after the second AZD1222 dose. The source is an adult who received the AZD1222 COVID-19 vaccine. The genes are TRBV5-5 and TRBJ1-5; 8 nucleotides align to TRBD1. The DNA of the CDR3 is TGTGCCAGCAGCTTGACAGGGGGGAGCCAGCCCCAGCATTTT. Translated: CASSLTGGSQPQHF.